What follows are 2 T cell receptor beta chains derived from one specimen sequenced in a study of T cell changes during pregnancy in multiple sclerosis. Some clones are missing from TCRdb's copy, which holds only in-frame ones; the method was immunoSEQ multiplex PCR. Among around 38,000 clones listed, 90% to 95% were seen once. The material was CD8+ T cells from peripheral blood mononuclear cells, obtained in the second trimester of pregnancy. These receptors were collected from a female donor with multiple sclerosis, enrolled in a pregnancy study.

V usage is TRBV10-1 and J usage is TRBJ2-1, with 8 bases that match TRBD2. The germline V gene encodes CDR1 WNHNN and CDR2 SYGVQD (reference sequence). The CDR3 loop spans 15 amino acids. Trimming cost V 3 bases and J 1 base; bases outside gene matches: 2. The CDR3: CASSDQRGSYNEQFF. As DNA, the CDR3 is TGCGCCAGCAGTGATCAGCGGGGGTCCTACAATGAGCAGTTCTTC.

This clone occurred once. This chain links TRBV21-1 with TRBJ1-5. TRBV21-1 is a recognized pseudogene. This CDR3 is built from 14 residues. CDR3 protein: CASRSVEGNQPQHF. CDR3 coding DNA: TGTGCCAGTCGCTCGGTTGAGGGCAATCAGCCCCAGCATTTT.